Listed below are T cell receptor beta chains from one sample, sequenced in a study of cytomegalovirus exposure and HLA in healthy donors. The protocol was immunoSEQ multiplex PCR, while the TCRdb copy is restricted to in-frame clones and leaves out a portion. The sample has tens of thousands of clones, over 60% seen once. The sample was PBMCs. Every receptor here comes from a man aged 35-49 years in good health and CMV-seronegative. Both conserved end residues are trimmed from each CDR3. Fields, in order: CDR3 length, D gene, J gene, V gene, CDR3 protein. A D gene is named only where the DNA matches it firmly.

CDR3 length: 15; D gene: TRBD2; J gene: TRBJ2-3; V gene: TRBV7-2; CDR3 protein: ASSLDLGGPGTDTQY
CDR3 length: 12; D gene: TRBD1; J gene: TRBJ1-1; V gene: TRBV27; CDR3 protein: ASRGTGMNTEAF
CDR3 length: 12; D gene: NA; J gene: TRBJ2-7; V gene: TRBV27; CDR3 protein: ASSPIENRYEQY
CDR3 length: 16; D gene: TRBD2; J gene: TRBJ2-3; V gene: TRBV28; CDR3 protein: ASSLFLVAGLLTDTQY
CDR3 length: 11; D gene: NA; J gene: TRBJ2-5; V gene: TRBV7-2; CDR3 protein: ASSLEQGQTQY
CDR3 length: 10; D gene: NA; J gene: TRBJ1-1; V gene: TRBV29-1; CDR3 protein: SVERGITEAF
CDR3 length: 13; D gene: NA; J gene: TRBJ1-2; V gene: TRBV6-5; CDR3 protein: ASSYSGREDYGYT
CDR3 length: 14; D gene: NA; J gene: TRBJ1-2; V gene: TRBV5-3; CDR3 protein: ARSARTVGPNYGYT
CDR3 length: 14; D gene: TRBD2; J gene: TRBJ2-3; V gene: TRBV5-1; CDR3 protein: ASSPVAGVSTDTQY
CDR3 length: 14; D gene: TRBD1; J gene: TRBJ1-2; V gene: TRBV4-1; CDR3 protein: ASHSGVGQGFYGYT
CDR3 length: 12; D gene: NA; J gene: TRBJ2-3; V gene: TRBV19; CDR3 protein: ASSISLSRDTQY
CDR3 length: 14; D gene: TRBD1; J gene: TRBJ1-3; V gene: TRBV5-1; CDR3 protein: ASSLVEGARGNTIY
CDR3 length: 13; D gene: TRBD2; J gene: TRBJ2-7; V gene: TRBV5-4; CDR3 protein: ASSLGGRASYEQY
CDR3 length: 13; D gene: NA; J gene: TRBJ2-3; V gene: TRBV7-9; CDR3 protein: ASSFGRQSTDTQY
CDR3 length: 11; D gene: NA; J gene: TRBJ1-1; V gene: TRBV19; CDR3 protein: ASRTGPNTEAF
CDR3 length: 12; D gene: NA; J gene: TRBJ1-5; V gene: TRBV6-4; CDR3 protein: ASSETGFNQPQH